What follows are 27 T cell receptor beta chains derived from one specimen sequenced in a study of T cell responses to AZD1222 COVID-19 vaccine (TCRdb year 2021). Library prep was done by the immunoSEQ multiplex PCR assay. The clones in this table, taken by TCRdb from immuneACCESS, are in-frame only. Not every clone is retained; where verified, under half of the shortfall comes from an unresolved V gene, and the cause of the rest is unknown. Present in this sample are roughly 120,000 clones, 70% to 90% of which were seen just once. 3.5% to 5% of the sample rests with the top ten. The time point label corresponds to: baseline before first vaccination. This sample's treatment or condition label indicates: meningococcal conjugate vaccine given as trial control. The sample here was peripheral blood, taken on day 0 of MenACWY control vaccination. The receptors were gathered from an adult in good health.

The chain carries TRBV10-3 and TRBJ2-7; weak D call: TRBD2 (6 bases). This CDR3 contains 14 residues. Trimming stripped 8 bases from V and 4 bases from J, with 18 bases between. From germline, CDR1 is ENHRY and CDR2 SYGVKD. The CDR3 coding sequence is TGTGCCATCCGGACTACCGAAGGCGGGTACGAGCAGTACTTC. This codes for CAIRTTEGGYEQYF.

The table lists this clone with a count of one. The CDR3 region has the DNA TGTGCCAGCAGTTTGATGGGGAGGGGACAGCCCCAGCATTTT. It is translated as CASSLMGRGQPQHF. J is TRBJ1-5 and V is TRBV28; a weak D match, TRBD1 (5 bases). V lost 3 bases and J lost 7, with 13 bases in between. The CDR3 runs to 14 residues. CDR1 MDHEN and CDR2 SYDVKM come from the germline V gene.

The rearrangement joins TRBV11-3 to TRBJ2-3; tentatively, D is TRBD2 (5 bases). This CDR3 is 13 amino acids long. Germline values: CDR1 SGHNT, CDR2 YENEEA. V shed 5 bases and J shed 10 bases, with 16 bases lying between them. The CDR3 region has the DNA TGTGCCAGCAGCCCCCTCAGTGGGAGTGCGCAGTATTTT. It encodes CASSPLSGSAQYF.

V and J are TRBV5-1 and TRBJ1-4; weak D call: TRBD1 (5 bases). Germline lookup yields CDR1 SGHRS and CDR2 YFSETQ. V dropped 4 bases and J dropped 3 bases, with 13 bases sitting between them. This CDR3 is 15 amino acids long. The CDR3 spells CASSPGGSPNEKLFF. CDR3 coding DNA: TGCGCCAGCAGCCCCGGGGGGAGTCCTAATGAAAAACTGTTTTTT.

In this sample, this clone turned up once. V gene TRBV6-6 combines with J gene TRBJ2-3, with 10 bases matching TRBD2. Germline V gene lookup returns CDR1 MNHNY and CDR2 SVGAGI (reference sequence). This CDR3 is 16 amino acids long. Trimming took 6 bases from V and 0 from J; bases not matched to a gene: 6. CDR3 region: CASSHGLAVSTDTQYF. In DNA form, the CDR3 reads TGTGCCAGCAGCCACGGACTAGCGGTTAGCACAGATACGCAGTATTTT.

The gene calls are TRBV6-2 or TRBV6-3 and TRBJ1-5; D is ambiguous. Trimming left V 3 bases short and J 0 bases short, with 9 bases between. This CDR3 region has 15 residues. Germline V gene lookup returns CDR1 MNHEY and CDR2 SVGEGT. The CDR3 reads CASSYSGGSNQPQHF. The CDR3 bases are TGTGCCAGCAGTTATTCCGGAGGTAGCAATCAGCCCCAGCATTTT.

The chain couples TRBV10-3 to TRBJ2-3; D gene ambiguous. Germline CDR1 is ENHRY and CDR2 is SYGVKD. The V and J ends lost 3 bases and 2 bases respectively, with 12 bases between them. The CDR3 is made up of 15 amino acids. CDR3 in amino acids: CAISEGLQPTDTQYF. CDR3 coding DNA: TGTGCCATCAGTGAAGGTCTACAACCCACAGATACGCAGTATTTT.

The chain has TRBV29-1 and TRBJ2-5; possibly TRBD1 or TRBD2 for D (5 bases each). Between the trimmed V and J ends, which lost 3 bases and 1 base, there was a span of 12 bases. The germline V gene has CDR1 SQVTM and CDR2 ANQGSEA. The length of the CDR3 is 14 residues. CDR3 in DNA: TGCAGCGTTGAGAGGGGTTTCGCCCAAGAGACCCAGTACTTC. This gives the protein CSVERGFAQETQYF.

This chain connects TRBV3-1 (or the pseudogene TRBV3-2) to TRBJ1-2; TRBD1 matches 8 bases. V lost 1 base to trimming and J lost 8 bases; unmatched junction nucleotides: 6. Germline CDR1 reads LGHDT; CDR2 reads YNNKEL (reference sequence). CDR3 length: 14 residues. For the CDR3, the DNA is TGTGCCAGCAGCCAAGGCACAGGGGGGAGAGGCTACACCTTC. This gives the protein CASSQGTGGRGYTF.

The chain combines TRBV19 with TRBJ2-2; TRBD2 matches 9 bases. With V trimmed by 5 bases and J by 0 bases, 4 bases remained unmatched. The CDR3 is 16 residues long. Germline V gene lookup returns CDR1 LNHDA and CDR2 SQIVND (reference sequence). CDR3 loop: CASSSRGGANTGELFF. DNA for the CDR3: TGTGCCAGTAGTTCTCGCGGGGGGGCGAACACCGGGGAGCTGTTTTTT. Filled out from reference TRBV19 and TRBJ2-2, the complete variable domain reads DGGITQSPKYLFRKEGQNVTLSCEQNLNHDAMYWYRQDPGQGLRLIYYSQIVNDFQKGDIAEGYSVSREKKESFPLTVTSAQKNPTAFYLCASSSRGGANTGELFFGEGSRLTVL.

This clone was observed a handful of times. This chain uses TRBV6-2 or TRBV6-3 with TRBJ2-4; tentatively, D is TRBD1 (6 bases). V was clipped by 2 bases and J by 7 bases, with 27 bases between them. The CDR3 sequence is 19 residues long. CDR1 and CDR2 (germline): MNHEY, SVGEGT. The CDR3 loop is CASSYPYPPTGLQDNIQYF. The DNA of the CDR3 is TGTGCCAGCAGTTACCCTTACCCTCCGACAGGCCTCCAGGACAACATTCAGTACTTC.

This chain uses TRBV18 with TRBJ1-3; TRBD1 matches at 9 bases. V shed 5 bases, J shed 0 bases, and the junction held 2 bases outside the gene matches. Germline V gives CDR1 KGHSH, CDR2 LQKENI. This CDR3 has 15 residues. CDR3 bases: TGTGCCAGCTCATCGGGACAGGGCTCTGGAAACACCATATATTTT. It yields the protein CASSSGQGSGNTIYF.

DNA for the CDR3: TGTGCCACCAGTGGAGGTCCCCGGACAGGGGCCTACGAGCAGTACTTC. Its translation: CATSGGPRTGAYEQYF. V usage is TRBV24-1 and J usage is TRBJ2-7; TRBD1 agrees at 9 bases. J gave up 2 bases and V 5 bases, and 9 bases lay outside the gene matches. Germline-derived CDR1 and CDR2 are KGHDR and SFDVKD. The CDR3 has 16 residues.

This clone has just a few counts. The chain employs TRBV29-1 and TRBJ2-5; perhaps D is TRBD1 or TRBD2 (7 bases each). Trimming stripped 0 bases from V and 5 bases from J, with 19 bases between. The CDR3 is 16 residues long. Germline V gene lookup returns CDR1 SQVTM and CDR2 ANQGSEA. Here the CDR3 DNA reads TGCAGCGTTGAAGATAGGGAGGGGGCTGGTTTGGAGACCCAGTACTTC. Its translation: CSVEDREGAGLETQYF.

V is TRBV5-1 and J is TRBJ2-2, with D tentatively TRBD1 (6 bases). The CDR3 has 15 residues. Trimming pared 4 bases from V and 1 base from J, leaving 11 bases between. Germline V gene lookup returns CDR1 SGHRS and CDR2 YFSETQ. The CDR3 loop reads CASSPTTGNTGELFF. DNA of the CDR3: TGCGCCAGCAGCCCCACGACAGGGAACACCGGGGAGCTGTTTTTT.

The chain combines TRBV28 with TRBJ2-5; a weak D match, TRBD1 (6 bases). V was pared by 3 bases and J by 2 bases, with 10 bases between. The CDR3 has 14 amino acids. Germline loops: CDR1 MDHEN, CDR2 SYDVKM. CDR3 sequence reads: CASSFGGGQETQYF. DNA for the CDR3: TGTGCCAGCAGTTTTGGGGGCGGGCAAGAGACCCAGTACTTC.

The chain recombines TRBV28 with TRBJ1-2; 10 bases are shared with TRBD1. V dropped 2 bases and J dropped 5; count of bases not matched to a gene: 8. From germline, CDR1 is MDHEN and CDR2 SYDVKM. The CDR3 totals 16 residues. The CDR3 is CASSLNPMGQGYGYTF. The CDR3 coding sequence is TGTGCCAGCAGTTTAAATCCCATGGGACAGGGGTATGGCTACACCTTC.

V and J are TRBV7-6 and TRBJ2-2, with a tentative D call TRBD1 (5 bases). Trimming pared 5 bases from V and 1 base from J, leaving 17 bases between. Germline V gene sequence: CDR1 SGHVS, CDR2 FNYEAQ. The CDR3 contains 17 residues. The DNA for the CDR3 is TGTGCCAGCAGCACTCCCCGGACAAGTCAGAACACCGGGGAGCTGTTTTTT. It encodes CASSTPRTSQNTGELFF.

This rearrangement joins TRBV28 to TRBJ1-6, with D maybe TRBD1 (5 bases). The CDR3 extends over 15 amino acids. Between the trimmed V and J ends, which lost 7 bases and 7 bases, there was a span of 17 bases. The germline V gene encodes CDR1 MDHEN and CDR2 SYDVKM. CDR3 nucleotides: TGTGCCAGCAAGAGGAGGAGGGGAAGAAATTCACCCCTCCACTTT. Its protein is CASKRRRGRNSPLHF.

The V gene is TRBV7-2, the J gene TRBJ2-1; 7 bases are shared with TRBD1. The junction had 10 bases not matched to a gene; V was cut back by 5 bases and J by 3 bases. The CDR3 extends over 16 amino acids. Germline assignment: CDR1 SGHTA and CDR2 FQGNSA. Written as DNA, the CDR3 is TGTGCCAGCAGCCCGAGACAGGGACAAGGCTACAATGAGCAGTTCTTC. Protein: CASSPRQGQGYNEQFF.

This clone was recorded only once. V gene TRBV4-3 combines with J gene TRBJ2-7, with D possibly matching TRBD1 (6 bases). V was clipped by 2 bases and J by 3 bases, with 20 bases between them. Germline values: CDR1 LGHNA, CDR2 YSLEER. The CDR3 is made up of 17 amino acids. The CDR3 DNA reads TGCGCCAGCAGCCAACCATTCGGCACATTCAGGGGCTACGAGCAGTACTTC. It codes for CASSQPFGTFRGYEQYF.

The chain joins TRBV28 to TRBJ1-1; a possible D gene is TRBD1 (5 bases). The CDR3 length is 15 residues. The germline V gene has CDR1 MDHEN and CDR2 SYDVKM. The V gene lost 0 bases and the J gene lost 1 base, with 9 bases spanning the gap. CDR3: CASSLWGGSNTEAFF. Here the CDR3 DNA reads TGTGCCAGCAGTTTATGGGGGGGATCGAACACTGAAGCTTTCTTT. The full variable domain, rest sourced from reference TRBV28 and TRBJ1-1, is DVKVTQSSRYLVKRTGEKVFLECVQDMDHENMFWYRQDPGLGLRLIYFSYDVKMKEKGDIPEGYSVSREKKERFSLILESASTNQTSMYLCASSLWGGSNTEAFFGQGTRLTVV.

This clone showed up just once. The V call is TRBV4-2, the J call TRBJ1-1, with TRBD1 identical over 7 bases. The V and J ends lost 1 base and 1 base, in that order; junction bases with no gene match: 6. Germline V CDR1 and CDR2: LGHNA, YNFKEQ. The CDR3 spans 16 residues. The CDR3 reads CASSQGRGRENTEAFF. CDR3 nucleotide sequence: TGTGCCAGCAGCCAAGGAAGGGGGCGGGAGAACACTGAAGCTTTCTTT.

The CDR3 sequence is CASSPTTGSGPGNTIYF. The CDR3 coding sequence is TGTGCCAGCAGCCCAACGACAGGGAGCGGACCTGGAAACACCATATATTTT. V gene TRBV9 combines with J gene TRBJ1-3, with TRBD1 matching 7 bases. The ends lost 4 bases at V and 2 bases at J; junction bases unmatched: 12. Germline CDR1 SGDLS, CDR2 YYNGEE. The CDR3 extends over 17 amino acids.

This chain connects TRBV25-1 to TRBJ1-1, with D tentatively TRBD1 (5 bases). Germline loops: CDR1 MGHDK, CDR2 SYGVNS. The CDR3 sequence is 17 residues long. Trimming shortened V by 2 bases and J by 0 bases, and 16 bases separated the two germline ends. The CDR3 DNA reads as TGTGCCAGCAGTGAACTAAGTATGACAGACATGAACACTGAAGCTTTCTTT. Amino acids: CASSELSMTDMNTEAFF.

The chain links TRBV12-3 or TRBV12-4 to TRBJ1-2, with D perhaps matching TRBD1 (6 bases). V was cut by 2 bases and J by 8 bases, with 12 bases left in between. CDR3 length: 13 residues. The CDR3 coding sequence is TGTGCCAGCAGTTTATCACAGGGTATCGGCTACACCTTC. Its translation: CASSLSQGIGYTF.

The chain carries TRBV7-9 and TRBJ2-7, with D possibly TRBD1 on 6 matching bases. This CDR3 contains 13 residues. Trimming left V 5 bases short and J 1 base short, with 9 bases between. Germline CDR1 is SEHNR and CDR2 is FQNEAQ (reference sequence). CDR3: CASSAQGSYEQYF. CDR3 DNA sequence: TGTGCCAGCAGCGCACAGGGATCCTACGAGCAGTACTTC.